Detailed here is one TCR beta chain. The sample is drawn from a study of T cells after somatic rescue of genetic block. Sequencing used immunoSEQ multiplex PCR; TCRdb keeps in-frame clones, though not all of them. Here the sample spans about 67,000 clones, 92% being singletons. Sample: peripheral blood mononuclear cells (PBMCs). The TCR was taken from a man aged 35-49 years.

The CDR3, as DNA: TGTGCCAGCAGCTCCTCAGGGACTTTTGGTGGAAACACCATATATTTT. It is translated as CASSSSGTFGGNTIYF. The chain joins TRBV5-6 to TRBJ1-3, with TRBD1 as a possible D gene (5 bases). Per germline, CDR1 SGHDT and CDR2 YYEEEE. Trimming removed 3 bases at V and 3 bases at J, with 16 bases between. CDR3 length: 16 residues.